This T cell receptor beta chain was observed in a study of T cell changes during pregnancy in multiple sclerosis (dated by TCRdb to between 2017 and 2020). Turning to the overall study: Changes in the T cell repertoire over the course of pregnancy were examined in this study in women with multiple sclerosis.

Receptor amplification or capture employed the immunoSEQ multiplex PCR assay. TCRdb stores this immuneACCESS table with in-frame sequences only. Part of the clones is absent; in the studies checked, under half of the shortfall reflects unresolved V genes, and no reason is known for the rest. This sample is represented by about 110,000 clones; more than 80% of them were singletons. Of the sample, 1.6% falls within the top ten clones. From cysteine to phenylalanine, the CDR3 is 17 amino acids long. The CDR3 DNA has 51 bases and is translated from base 1. The V end gives up 2 bases and the J end 4 bases, leaving 11 bases in the junction not matched to a gene. For CDR1 and CDR2, the germline V gene lists MNHNS and SASEGT. With regard to this clone: Its cognate antigen has yet to be identified. There are no base qualities to consult, and no much larger clone falls within one base.

The V and J segments used are TRBV6-1 and TRBJ2-3, with 8 central nucleotides matching TRBD2. The sequence was obtained from a female donor with multiple sclerosis, enrolled in a pregnancy study. The sample here was peripheral blood, taken before pregnancy. The CDR3 reads CASSELRLAGSSDTQYF. The nucleotide sequence is TGTGCCAGCAGTGAATTGAGATTAGCGGGAAGCTCAGATACGCAGTATTTT.